Below are 25 T cell receptor beta chains sequenced from a single sample in a study of beta chain features in type 1 diabetes. No antigen has been identified for these receptors. Notes on the study in general: People with Type 1 diabetes carried modestly yet significantly shorter TCRB CDR3s in all four CD4+ subsets.

The isolated RNA, all of it, was reverse transcribed, so expressed TCRB transcripts were what got sequenced. The method was immunoSEQ multiplex PCR; TCRdb's version includes in-frame clones alone and lacks a portion of them. The table lists more than 250,000 clones, roughly an eighth of them singletons, with roughly 0.018% in the top ten. The sequenced sample was naive CD4+ T cells from blood. The receptors were gathered from a man in his thirties or forties with type 1 diabetes.

This clone was seen a handful of times. The chain uses TRBV5-6 and TRBJ2-1; D gene ambiguous. The CDR3 has 12 amino acids. Trimming cost V 4 bases and J 8 bases, with 10 bases left between them. Germline V gene sequence: CDR1 SGHDT, CDR2 YYEEEE. The CDR3 nucleotides are TGTGCCAGCAGCCTATACCAACATGAGCAGTTCTTC. Its translation is CASSLYQHEQFF. The full variable domain, rest sourced from reference TRBV5-6 and TRBJ2-1, is DAGVTQSPTHLIKTRGQQVTLRCSPKSGHDTVSWYQQALGQGPQFIFQYYEEEERQRGNFPDRFSGHQFPNYSSELNVNALLLGDSALYLCASSLYQHEQFFGPGTRLTVL.

The chain couples TRBV9 to TRBJ2-7; D perhaps matches TRBD1 (6 bases). The CDR3 spans 14 residues. Germline V gives CDR1 SGDLS, CDR2 YYNGEE. The ends were cut back, 0 bases at V and 4 bases at J, with 11 bases in the middle. CDR3 region: CASSVEAGAYEQYF. The CDR3 DNA reads TGTGCCAGCAGCGTAGAGGCAGGGGCATACGAGCAGTACTTC.

The chain is built from TRBV6-5 and TRBJ1-2; TRBD1 agrees at 9 bases. The germline V gene has CDR1 MNHEY and CDR2 SVGAGI. The CDR3 extends over 13 amino acids. V lost 6 bases, J lost 6 bases, and 5 bases stayed unmatched. The CDR3: CASSGTGPHGYTF. The CDR3 bases are TGTGCCAGCAGCGGGACAGGGCCACATGGCTACACCTTC.

This clone has more than one count but fewer than ten. The chain is built from TRBV7-8 and TRBJ1-5, with 8 bases aligning to TRBD1. V lost 1 base to trimming and J lost 4 bases; unmatched junction nucleotides: 3. Germline CDR1 is SGHVS and CDR2 is FQNEAQ. The CDR3 is made up of 15 amino acids. For the CDR3, the DNA is TGTGCCAGCAGCTTAGGGGACAGGTATAATCAGCCCCAGCATTTT. Protein product: CASSLGDRYNQPQHF.

CDR3 sequence: CASSFLAGDWQETQYF. CDR3 sequence (DNA): TGTGCCAGCAGCTTTTTAGCGGGAGACTGGCAAGAGACCCAGTACTTC. The chain combines TRBV7-2 with TRBJ2-5, with 9 bases identical to TRBD2. The length of the CDR3 is 16 residues. CDR1 is SGHTA, CDR2 FQGNSA, per germline. Trimming removed 3 bases from V and 2 bases from J; junction bases left unmatched: 7.

The chain links TRBV2 to TRBJ2-2; 7 nucleotides match TRBD2. The CDR3 length is 15 residues. The J segment lost 1 base and the V segment lost 4 bases, leaving 3 bases of the junction unmatched. CDR1 SNHLY and CDR2 FYNNEI come from the germline V gene. The CDR3 spells CASSGLALNTGELFF. The CDR3 nucleotides are TGTGCCAGCAGTGGACTAGCACTGAACACCGGGGAGCTGTTTTTT.

There are a few counts of this clone. The chain employs TRBV6-5 and TRBJ1-1; D might be TRBD1 (6 bases). Trimming left V 5 bases short and J 1 base short, with 8 bases between. CDR1 and CDR2 from the germline V gene are MNHEY and SVGAGI. The CDR3 contains 13 residues. CDR3 nucleotides: TGTGCCAGCAGTGGACAGACGAACACTGAAGCTTTCTTT. Translation gives CASSGQTNTEAFF.

The chain couples TRBV7-2 to TRBJ2-7; 11 bases are shared with TRBD2. In germline, CDR1 is SGHTA, CDR2 FQGNSA. CDR3 size: 18 residues. J was trimmed by 2 bases and V by 1 base; bases with no gene match: 10. DNA for the CDR3: TGTGCCAGCAGCTTAGTCTCTCTGACTAGCGGGACGCCCTACGAGCAGTACTTC. Translating it yields CASSLVSLTSGTPYEQYF.

The rearrangement uses TRBV23-1 and TRBJ2-7; 8 nucleotides align to TRBD2. TRBV23-1 is assigned to the ORF class and has an uncertain function. The CDR3 covers 13 residues. V was clipped by 4 bases and J by 4 bases; unmatched bases: 3. This CDR3 is CASSLGGEYEQYF. Here the CDR3 DNA reads TGCGCCAGCAGTCTCGGGGGGGAGTACGAGCAGTACTTC.

The chain uses TRBV19 and TRBJ1-2, with D hard to call. In germline, CDR1 is LNHDA, CDR2 SQIVND (reference sequence). The CDR3 length is 13 residues. Trimming shortened V by 7 bases and J by 4 bases, and 13 bases separated the two germline ends. Here the CDR3 reads CASIRGVGYGYTF. CDR3 DNA sequence: TGTGCCAGTATCAGAGGAGTCGGCTATGGCTACACCTTC.

This clone was observed a few times. J is TRBJ2-5 and V is TRBV9; tentatively, D is TRBD2 (6 bases). The CDR3 covers 14 residues. V lost 4 bases, J lost 5 bases, and 15 bases lay in between. Per the germline V gene, CDR1 is SGDLS and CDR2 is YYNGEE. CDR3 sequence: CASSPRAGRETQYF. CDR3 sequence (DNA): TGTGCCAGCAGCCCCCGGGCAGGGAGGGAGACCCAGTACTTC.

This clone has ten or more counts. This chain links TRBV4-3 with TRBJ2-4, with 7 bases fitting TRBD2. The CDR3 extends over 12 amino acids. Germline V gene lookup returns CDR1 LGHNA and CDR2 YSLEER. The V and J ends lost 4 bases and 6 bases, in that order; junction bases with no gene match: 0. The CDR3 region is CASSPGGNIQYF. For the CDR3, the DNA is TGCGCCAGCAGCCCGGGGGGAAACATTCAGTACTTC.

The J gene is TRBJ2-7, the V gene TRBV9, with unresolved D. The V gene lost 3 bases and the J gene lost 4 bases, with 8 bases spanning the gap. The CDR3 is made up of 12 amino acids. The germline gives CDR1 SGDLS, CDR2 YYNGEE. CDR3 coding DNA: TGTGCCAGCAGCGCCGGCGGATACGAGCAGTACTTC. Amino acids: CASSAGGYEQYF. Full variable domain (outside the CDR3, taken from reference TRBV9 and TRBJ2-7): DSGVTQTPKHLITATGQRVTLRCSPRSGDLSVYWYQQSLDQGLQFLIQYYNGEERAKGNILERFSAQQFPDLHSELNLSSLELGDSALYFCASSAGGYEQYFGPGTRLTVT.

This clone was found a few times. J is TRBJ2-3 and V is TRBV5-6; D possibly corresponds to TRBD2 (6 bases). V lost 4 bases, J lost 6 bases, and 6 bases lay in between. Germline values: CDR1 SGHDT, CDR2 YYEEEE. The CDR3 is 11 amino acids. The CDR3 bases are TGTGCCAGCAGCCTAGCGGATACGCAGTATTTT. Residues: CASSLADTQYF.

As to this clone: At one end the junction does not follow the germline gene, possibly because of a read error. CDR3 bases: TGTGCCATCACCCAGGGTTCGGACTATGACTACACCTTC. Translation gives CAITQGSDYDYTF. The rearrangement joins TRBV10-3 to TRBJ1-2; D may be TRBD1 (5 bases). The CDR3 consists of 13 residues. The germline CDR1 and CDR2 sequences are ENHRY and SYGVKD.

This clone has just a few counts. The genes are TRBV18 and TRBJ2-3, with 7 positions matching TRBD2. The CDR3 consists of 15 residues. CDR1 KGHSH and CDR2 LQKENI come from the germline V gene. With 3 bases clipped from V and 5 bases from J, the junction kept 8 bases outside the gene matches. In nucleotides, the CDR3 is TGTGCCAGCTCACCTCCGGGGGGATCCATAGATACGCAGTATTTT. Translating gives CASSPPGGSIDTQYF.

V is TRBV7-3 and J is TRBJ2-4, with 10 bases aligning to TRBD1. Losses at the gene ends were 4 bases for V and 6 bases for J; bases not matched to a gene: 3. This CDR3 has 14 residues. Germline assignment: CDR1 SGHTA and CDR2 FQGTGA. In nucleotides, the CDR3 is TGTGCCAGCAGCTCCCGGGACAGGGGAAACATTCAGTACTTC. Residues: CASSSRDRGNIQYF.

The V gene is TRBV9, the J gene TRBJ2-7, with D possibly being TRBD2 (6 bases). The CDR3 is 14 residues long. The V end lost 0 bases, the J end lost 6 bases, and 13 bases lay between the germline ends. Germline CDR1 reads SGDLS; CDR2 reads YYNGEE. Written as DNA, the CDR3 is TGTGCCAGCAGCGTAGACGGGAGTAGGAGCGAGCAGTACTTC. This sequence encodes CASSVDGSRSEQYF.

The chain couples TRBV27 to TRBJ2-6; D possibly corresponds to TRBD1 (5 bases). Trimming removed 3 bases from V and 1 base from J, with 7 bases in between. This CDR3 spans 15 amino acids. Germline assignment: CDR1 MNHEY and CDR2 SMNVEV (reference sequence). CDR3 loop: CASSFRQSGANVLTF. The CDR3 region has the DNA TGTGCCAGCAGTTTCCGACAGTCTGGGGCCAACGTCCTGACTTTC.

This clone was detected only a few times. The chain links TRBV28 to TRBJ2-2, with 8 positions matching TRBD1. Germline lookup yields CDR1 MDHEN and CDR2 SYDVKM. The trim removed 6 bases at V and 0 bases at J, leaving 6 bases unmatched. The length of the CDR3 is 16 residues. The CDR3 region has the DNA TGTGCCAGCAGCCGGGACAGGTTCGCGAACACCGGGGAGCTGTTTTTT. It encodes CASSRDRFANTGELFF.

In its sample, this clone was seen a few times. V is TRBV2 and J is TRBJ2-7; TRBD1 matches at 9 bases. Germline V gene sequence: CDR1 SNHLY, CDR2 FYNNEI. The length of the CDR3 is 15 residues. Germline trimming cut 6 bases from V and 1 base from J; bases unmatched to any gene: 7. CDR3 region: CASRPTGGQSYEQYF. The CDR3 coding sequence is TGTGCCAGCAGGCCTACAGGGGGCCAGTCCTACGAGCAGTACTTC.

The genes are TRBV18 and TRBJ2-3; D perhaps matches TRBD2 (6 bases). The V gene lost 6 bases and the J gene lost 4 bases, with 17 bases spanning the gap. CDR3 length equals 15 residues. CDR1 KGHSH and CDR2 LQKENI come from the germline V gene. This CDR3 reads CASSPAGSSPDTQYF. The CDR3 bases are TGTGCCAGCTCGCCCGCGGGATCAAGCCCAGATACGCAGTATTTT.

The chain combines TRBV11-3 with TRBJ2-5, with 9 bases that match TRBD2. The CDR3 spans 15 residues. Per the germline V gene, CDR1 is SGHNT and CDR2 is YENEEA. V dropped 4 bases and J dropped 1; count of bases not matched to a gene: 4. CDR3 DNA sequence: TGTGCCAGCAGCTGCAGGACTAGCGCCCAAGAGACCCAGTACTTC. Its translation: CASSCRTSAQETQYF.

This clone was seen a few times. The chain carries TRBV5-4 and TRBJ2-7, with a weak D call TRBD2 (5 bases). Germline V CDR1 and CDR2: SGHNT, YYREEE (reference sequence). V lost 0 bases, J lost 3 bases, and 16 bases lay in between. CDR3 length: 16 amino acids. The CDR3 reads CASSLGQRLSVYEQYF. In DNA form, the CDR3 reads TGTGCCAGCAGCTTGGGGCAGCGGTTGAGTGTCTACGAGCAGTACTTC.

The J gene is TRBJ1-1, the V gene TRBV18; D possibly corresponds to TRBD1 (5 bases). The CDR3 loop spans 14 amino acids. Deletions cut 1 base from V and 7 bases from J, with 13 bases between. CDR1 is KGHSH and CDR2 is LQKENI in the germline V gene. The DNA of the CDR3 is TGTGCCAGCTCACCACTTTCCGAAGGGGATGAAGCTTTCTTT. Amino acids: CASSPLSEGDEAFF. Together with reference TRBV18 and TRBJ1-1, the CDR3 gives the full variable domain: NAGVMQNPRHLVRRRGQEARLRCSPMKGHSHVYWYRQLPEEGLKFMVYLQKENIIDESGMPKERFSAEFPKEGPSILRIQQVVRGDSAAYFCASSPLSEGDEAFFGQGTRLTVV.